Listed below are T cell receptor beta chains from one sample, sequenced in a study of T cells in Graves' hyperthyroidism and ophthalmopathy. Via MiXCR, TCRdb re-called the multiplex PCR reads, giving one row per CDR3 protein. The data contain roughly 250,000 distinct CDR3 sequences, roughly 15% of them singletons. Sequenced sample: blood. The source of these receptors is a woman aged 40 to 50 with Graves' hyperthyroidism that later progressed to Graves' ophthalmopathy. Both conserved end residues are part of each CDR3. A D gene is named only where the DNA matches it firmly. Size is stated for part of the rows, as once, few or many counts, or as a class when the clone is expanded.

abundance,d_gene,v_gene,j_gene,CDR3nt,CDR3aa
many,-,TRBV12-5,TRBJ2-3,TGTGCTAGTGGTTTCGAGCGTGGAGATACGCAGTATTTT,CASGFERGDTQYF
many,-,TRBV9,TRBJ2-7,TGTGCCAGCAGCGCGGTTTCGAGCTCCTACGAGCAGTACTTC,CASSAVSSSYEQYF
many,-,TRBV7-2,TRBJ1-5,TGTGCCAGCAGCGCAAGGAGCAATCAGCCCCAGCATTTT,CASSARSNQPQHF
many,-,TRBV6-1,TRBJ1-1,TGTGCCAGCAGTGAAGCGCGGGGGGGCAGGATGAACACTGAAGCTTTCTTT,CASSEARGGRMNTEAFF
-,-,TRBV2,TRBJ1-3,TGTGCCAGCAGTGAAACTCTAAACACCATATATTTT,CASSETLNTIYF
many,-,TRBV18,TRBJ2-1,TGTGCCAGCTCACCACGACTAGACTCCTACAATGAGCAGTTCTTC,CASSPRLDSYNEQFF
many,TRBD2,TRBV6-1,TRBJ2-7,TGTGCCAGCAGTGAACTGACTAGCGGGAGCAACGAGCAGTACTTC,CASSELTSGSNEQYF
many,-,TRBV28,TRBJ2-1,TGTGCCAGCAGTCTTCCCGGGACTTACAATGAGCAGTTCTTC,CASSLPGTYNEQFF
-,-,TRBV19,TRBJ2-1,TGTGCCAGTAGTGAACAACACAGCAATGAGCAGTTCTTC,CASSEQHSNEQFF
few,TRBD2,TRBV14,TRBJ2-1,TGTGCCAGCAGCCAAGATGGGAGGGCCGGCAATGAGCAGTTCTTC,CASSQDGRAGNEQFF
-,-,TRBV19,TRBJ2-7,TGTGCCAGTAGTATAGTTTCAGGGATGAACGAGCAGTACTTC,CASSIVSGMNEQYF
many,-,TRBV29-1,TRBJ2-3,TGCAGCGTTGTTCGTTCATCCACAGATACGCAGTATTTT,CSVVRSSTDTQYF
many,-,TRBV28,TRBJ2-2,TGTGCCAGCAGTCCTGACCCATTCCCCGGGGAGCTGTTTTTT,CASSPDPFPGELFF
many,-,TRBV20-1,TRBJ2-7,TGCAGTGCTATCGGGACATCGTCCTACGAGCAGTACTTC,CSAIGTSSYEQYF
many,-,TRBV18,TRBJ1-4,TGTGCCAGCTCACCTTTCAGCCGGGATGGAGAAAAACTGTTTTTT,CASSPFSRDGEKLFF
many,-,TRBV5-1,TRBJ2-7,TGCGCCAGCAGCTTGGCCAACAGGGAGTACGAGCAGTACTTC,CASSLANREYEQYF
-,-,TRBV15,TRBJ1-1,TGTGCCACCAGCAGGTGGGGGGCGACTGAAGCTTTCTTT,CATSRWGATEAFF
many,-,TRBV11-2,TRBJ2-3,TGTGCCAGCAGCTCCCTGAGGGGTAGTAGGATAATTGTTGATACGCAGTATTTT,CASSSLRGSRIIVDTQYF
few,-,TRBV19,TRBJ1-2,TGTGCCAGTAGGCACCGGCTGGGGCCTAACTATGGCTACACCTTC,CASRHRLGPNYGYTF
many,-,TRBV24-1,TRBJ2-3,TGTGCCACCAGTGACTTAGCCCCCGGCACGCAGTATTTT,CATSDLAPGTQYF
many,-,TRBV18,TRBJ2-1,TGTGCCAGCTCACGGGGGAATGAGCAGTTCTTC,CASSRGNEQFF
many,-,TRBV6-1,TRBJ2-3,TGTGCCAGCAGGGAACACAGCCTAGATACGCAGTATTTT,CASREHSLDTQYF
-,TRBD1,TRBV4-1,TRBJ2-7,TGCGCCAGCAGCCAAGTGGGGACAGGGGACGAGCAGTACTTC,CASSQVGTGDEQYF
-,-,TRBV4-2,TRBJ1-4,TGTGCCAGCAGCCAAGGAGACGGCTGGGAAAAACTGTTTTTT,CASSQGDGWEKLFF
many,-,TRBV7-9,TRBJ2-2,TGTGCCAGCAGCTCGCCCCTAGCGAGAGATTCCACCGGGGAGCTGTTTTTT,CASSSPLARDSTGELFF
many,-,TRBV6-1,TRBJ1-6,TGTGCCAGCAGAAAGAAAGGACAGAGCTCCTATAATTCACCCCTCCACTTT,CASRKKGQSSYNSPLHF
-,TRBD2,TRBV28,TRBJ2-3,TGTGCCAGCAGAGCGGGAGGGTTGTCAGATACGCAGTATTTT,CASRAGGLSDTQYF
many,-,TRBV28,TRBJ1-6,TGTGCCAGCAGTTTACGGGGGAAGGGAGATTATTCACCCCTCCACTTT,CASSLRGKGDYSPLHF
many,TRBD2,TRBV7-2,TRBJ2-1,TGTGCCAGCACCTACCTCATCGAAGCGGGAGCCGGCAATGAGCAGTTCTTC,CASTYLIEAGAGNEQFF
many,-,TRBV15,TRBJ2-7,TGTGCCACCAGCAGAGATCAGCGGGAGCAGTACTTC,CATSRDQREQYF
many,-,TRBV9,TRBJ1-1,TGTGCCAGCGCAAAGCGGACGGAAGCTTTCTTT,CASAKRTEAFF
many,-,TRBV2,TRBJ2-3,TGTGCCAGCTGTGGAGATACGCAGTATTTT,CASCGDTQYF
-,TRBD2,TRBV2,TRBJ2-1,TGTGCCAGCAGCTCTCGACGGAGGACTAGCGGGAGCGGCCTAAGCTCCTACAATGAGCAGTTCTTC,CASSSRRRTSGSGLSSYNEQFF
many,-,TRBV10-3,TRBJ2-7,TGTGCCATCAGTGAGTCCCGGTGGGACTCACAGAGGCTTTACGAGCAGTACTTC,CAISESRWDSQRLYEQYF